This TCR beta chain is from a study of glioma-infiltrating T cells. Using RNA template, CDR3s of TCR alpha and beta were amplified with iRepertoire arm-PCR. TCRdb recomputed calls from the multiplex PCR reads with MiXCR, one row per CDR3 protein. The sample yields over 80,000 distinct CDR3 sequences, roughly 40% seen once. CDR3 size: 16 residues. After removal of 0 bases from V and 5 bases from J, the junction contained 7 bases not matched to a gene. The germline V gene has CDR1 SGHRS and CDR2 YFSETQ. The clonotype originates from a human donor with low-grade glioma or glioblastoma, undergoing nonglioma brain surgery, or in good health (not recorded which). Sequencing was done on a sample of glioma tissue, nonneoplastic brain tissue, or PBMCs (not recorded which). The chain carries TRBV5-1 and TRBJ2-5, with 10 nucleotides matching TRBD2. The CDR3 loop reads CASSLVLAGEGETQYF. CDR3 DNA sequence: TGCGCCAGCAGCTTGGTGCTAGCGGGAGAGGGGGAGACCCAGTACTTC.